This T cell receptor (beta chain) is drawn from a study of T cell responses to AZD1222 COVID-19 vaccine. TCRdb's table, derived via immunoSEQ multiplex PCR, lists solely in-frame clones and lacks some. Of about 96,000 clones in the sample, 70% to 90% were seen once. Trimming cost V 6 bases and J 4 bases, with 12 bases left between them. CDR1 and CDR2 (germline): MRHNA, SNTAGT. This CDR3 has 13 residues. Findings and caveats of the study: With two AZD1222 doses given, Spike-specific TCR breadth and depth both rose.

To note about this clone: Its specificity is unknown.

The sequenced sample was peripheral blood, obtained on day 0 of AZD1222 vaccination. J is TRBJ1-1 and V is TRBV6-4, with a tentative D call TRBD1 (5 bases). The sequence was collected from an adult in good health. The CDR3 region has the DNA TGTGCCAGCAGCGTTACAGGTAGCACTGAAGCTTTCTTT. This encodes CASSVTGSTEAFF.